These 24 T cell receptor beta chains were sequenced from one sample in a study of shared clonotypes between healthy human individuals. The protocol was immunoSEQ multiplex PCR, while the TCRdb copy is restricted to in-frame clones and leaves out a portion. The data show roughly 2,500,000 clones, 90% to 95% seen once. The sample was naive CD4+ T cells from PBMCs. Specified subset: CD45RA+ positively selected. These receptors were collected from a man between 18 and 35 years old in good health. Some clones in this sample may be carry-over from other donors' samples.

Remarks on this clone: At one of its ends the junction is not consistent with the germline gene, which may arise from a read error. V and J are TRBV30 and TRBJ2-7; D unclear. The length of the CDR3 is 12 residues. Germline V gene data show CDR1 as GTSNPN and CDR2 as SVGIG (reference sequence). CDR3 DNA sequence: TGTGCCTGGAGTGTACTTGGGCACCCAAGGGACTTC. Translating it yields CAWSVLGHPRDF.

This chain connects TRBV7-9 to TRBJ2-5, with TRBD2 identical over 8 bases. V trimming: 5 bases; J trimming: 1 base; junction bases outside the gene matches: 3. The CDR3 covers 14 residues. CDR1 SEHNR and CDR2 FQNEAQ come from the germline V gene (reference sequence). The CDR3 DNA is TGTGCCAGCAGCCCGACTAGCGTCCAAGAGACCCAGTACTTC. Translating gives CASSPTSVQETQYF.

This chain links TRBV30 with TRBJ1-6; no clear D. The germline V gene encodes CDR1 GTSNPN and CDR2 SVGIG (reference sequence). V lost 0 bases and J 7 bases, leaving 10 bases between the germline ends. The CDR3 totals 14 residues. CDR3 DNA sequence: TGTGCCTGGAGTGTTGGAGGGCCGAATTCACCCCTCCACTTT. This translates into CAWSVGGPNSPLHF.

The chain couples TRBV2 to TRBJ2-5; D gene unclear. The CDR3 totals 13 residues. The ends were cut back, 8 bases at V and 3 bases at J, with 13 bases in the middle. Germline CDR1 SNHLY, CDR2 FYNNEI. This chain's CDR3 is CASRRYREETQYF. The DNA for the CDR3 is TGTGCCAGCCGACGGTACAGAGAAGAGACCCAGTACTTC.

Note on this clone: This sample includes further DNA sequences coding for the same CDR3. V and J are TRBV9 and TRBJ2-3; possible D gene TRBD1, 6 bases. The CDR3 is 14 amino acids. V was shortened by 0 bases and J by 4 bases, with 9 bases between the two germline ends. Germline CDR1 SGDLS, CDR2 YYNGEE. This CDR3 reads CASSVVGAADTQYF. The DNA of the CDR3 is TGTGCCAGCAGCGTAGTGGGGGCAGCAGATACGCAGTATTTT.

The V gene is TRBV29-1, the J gene TRBJ2-7; TRBD1 is a possible D gene (5 bases). Germline-derived CDR1 and CDR2 are SQVTM and ANQGSEA. The CDR3 runs 13 residues. Trimming cost V 7 bases and J 5 bases, with 18 bases left between them. The CDR3 nucleotides are TGCAGCGGCCTTCATGGGGCCCGTGACGAGCAGTACTTC. This codes for CSGLHGARDEQYF.

V is TRBV7-2 and J is TRBJ2-7, with 7 positions matching TRBD1. Germline CDR1 reads SGHTA; CDR2 reads FQGNSA. This CDR3 is built from 16 residues. Trimming removed 1 base from V and 0 bases from J; junction bases left unmatched: 6. CDR3 sequence (DNA): TGTGCCAGCAGCTTAGGAAGACAGGGTCTCTCCTACGAGCAGTACTTC. Amino acids: CASSLGRQGLSYEQYF.

The chain combines TRBV7-3 with TRBJ2-1; TRBD2 matches 7 bases. With V trimmed by 2 bases and J by 4 bases, 11 bases remained unmatched. CDR3 length equals 17 residues. Germline CDR1 is SGHTA and CDR2 is FQGTGA. This CDR3 is CASSLVRGSGPYNEQFF. For the CDR3, the DNA is TGTGCCAGCAGCTTAGTCCGGGGTAGCGGGCCGTACAATGAGCAGTTCTTC.

The rearrangement uses TRBV11-2 and TRBJ1-2; D is unresolved. The germline V gene has CDR1 SGHAT and CDR2 FQNNGV. This CDR3 is built from 13 residues. V was shortened by 5 bases and J by 6 bases, with 13 bases between the two germline ends. The CDR3 is CASSHESGDGYTF. The CDR3 DNA reads TGTGCCAGCAGCCACGAGTCGGGCGATGGCTACACCTTC. The whole variable domain, filled in from reference TRBV11-2 and TRBJ1-2, reads EAGVAQSPRYKIIEKRQSVAFWCNPISGHATLYWYQQILGQGPKLLIQFQNNGVVDDSQLPKDRFSAERLKGVDSTLKIQPAKLEDSAVYLCASSHESGDGYTFGSGTRLTVV.

V gene TRBV30 combines with J gene TRBJ1-2; D remains unclear. V gave up 3 bases and J gave up 8 bases, with 16 bases separating them. The length of the CDR3 is 13 residues. Germline V gene sequence: CDR1 GTSNPN, CDR2 SVGIG (reference sequence). Here the CDR3 DNA reads TGTGCCTGGAGCGGAGTCTTGGGGTCGGGCTACACCTTC. This codes for CAWSGVLGSGYTF.

V and J are TRBV5-1 and TRBJ2-7; TRBD2 agrees at 9 bases. Unmatched junction bases numbered 5, after V lost 0 bases and J lost 4 bases. The CDR3 consists of 15 residues. Germline V gene data show CDR1 as SGHRS and CDR2 as YFSETQ. The CDR3 reads CASSLVREGRYEQYF. The CDR3 DNA is TGCGCCAGCAGCTTGGTGCGGGAGGGTAGGTACGAGCAGTACTTC.

This chain uses TRBV10-3 with TRBJ1-3; D perhaps matches TRBD1 (6 bases). There are 15 residues in the CDR3. With 6 bases removed from V and 0 bases from J, the gap between germline ends came to 12 bases. Germline V gene lookup returns CDR1 ENHRY and CDR2 SYGVKD. The CDR3 DNA reads TGTGCCATCAGCCCGGGACACAGCTCTGGAAACACCATATATTTT. This translates into CAISPGHSSGNTIYF.

V usage is TRBV5-1 and J usage is TRBJ2-1, with TRBD2 matching over 9 bases. After removal of 3 bases from V and 3 bases from J, the junction contained 4 bases not matched to a gene. This CDR3 is built from 15 residues. Per germline, CDR1 SGHRS and CDR2 YFSETQ. CDR3 DNA: TGCGCCAGCAGCTGGATTAGCGGGGGCTACAATGAGCAGTTCTTC. Translated: CASSWISGGYNEQFF.

On this clone: This sample includes further DNA sequences coding for the same CDR3. For the CDR3, the DNA is TGTGCCAGCAGTTCCTCCGGGCTCGACTCCTACGAGCAGTACTTC. Protein: CASSSSGLDSYEQYF. V is TRBV28 and J is TRBJ2-7; D gene unclear. V lost 4 bases to trimming and J lost 0 bases, with 13 bases between them. CDR1 is MDHEN, CDR2 SYDVKM, per germline. The CDR3 has 15 amino acids.

The chain has TRBV7-2 and TRBJ1-1; D possibly corresponds to TRBD1 (6 bases). The germline CDR1 and CDR2 sequences are SGHTA and FQGNSA. The CDR3 consists of 14 residues. Trimming cost V 6 bases and J 1 base, with 12 bases left between them. The CDR3 is CASRIGGTNTEAFF. CDR3 in DNA: TGTGCCAGCAGGATTGGGGGCACGAACACTGAAGCTTTCTTT.

J is TRBJ2-5 and V is TRBV7-2, with a tentative D call TRBD2 (5 bases). The J call may be wrong; the DNA end is better matched by TRBJ2-7. The CDR3 runs 13 residues. From germline, CDR1 is SGHTA and CDR2 FQGNSA. CDR3 sequence: CASSSQSSLEQYF. The CDR3 nucleotides are TGTGCCAGCAGCTCGCAATCTAGCCTCGAGCAGTACTTC.

This chain connects TRBV5-4 to TRBJ2-1; TRBD2 matches 8 bases. This CDR3 has 15 residues. Germline V CDR1 and CDR2: SGHNT, YYREEE (reference sequence). The V and J ends lost 0 bases and 2 bases, in that order; junction bases with no gene match: 1. DNA of the CDR3: TGTGCCAGCAGCTTGGAGCGGGAGCCCTACAATGAGCAGTTCTTC. Translating gives CASSLEREPYNEQFF. Full variable domain (missing parts from reference TRBV5-4 and TRBJ2-1): ETGVTQSPTHLIKTRGQQVTLRCSSQSGHNTVSWYQQALGQGPQFIFQYYREEENGRGNFPPRFSGLQFPNYSSELNVNALELDDSALYLCASSLEREPYNEQFFGPGTRLTVL.

As regards this clone: Other DNA variants within this sample encode the same CDR3. The gene calls are TRBV30 and TRBJ2-7, with D uncertain. V lost 0 bases to trimming and J lost 3 bases, with 3 bases between them. The CDR3 length is 11 residues. Germline lookup yields CDR1 GTSNPN and CDR2 SVGIG (reference sequence). CDR3 amino acids: CAWSVSYEQYF. The CDR3 nucleotides are TGTGCCTGGAGTGTCAGCTACGAGCAGTACTTC.

This chain joins TRBV7-2 and TRBJ2-7, with D possibly being TRBD1 (5 bases). This CDR3 contains 15 residues. Between the trimmed V and J ends, which lost 0 bases and 1 base, there was a span of 10 bases. CDR1 SGHTA and CDR2 FQGNSA come from the germline V gene. Here the CDR3 reads CASSLAGVPSYEQYF. DNA for the CDR3: TGTGCCAGCAGCTTAGCAGGGGTACCATCCTACGAGCAGTACTTC.

This clone was seen only a few times. The chain employs TRBV14 and TRBJ1-1; possibly TRBD1 for D (6 bases). This CDR3 is built from 13 residues. CDR1 is SGHDN and CDR2 is FVKESK in the germline V gene. V was pared by 4 bases and J by 6 bases, with 12 bases between. Written as DNA, the CDR3 is TGTGCCAGCAGCCCGACAGGTTTTGCTGAAGCTTTCTTT. Encoded protein: CASSPTGFAEAFF.

The chain combines TRBV5-1 with TRBJ2-5; no firm D call. This CDR3 is 16 amino acids long. V shed 0 bases and J shed 5 bases, with 17 bases lying between them. The germline V gene has CDR1 SGHRS and CDR2 YFSETQ. This chain's CDR3 is CASSLELRLGWETQYF. CDR3 nucleotide sequence: TGCGCCAGCAGCTTGGAGCTCCGGCTAGGGTGGGAGACCCAGTACTTC.

The V call is TRBV7-3, the J call TRBJ2-5, with 8 bases aligning to TRBD2. The CDR3 is made up of 15 amino acids. The germline V gene has CDR1 SGHTA and CDR2 FQGTGA. Germline trimming cut 5 bases from V and 2 bases from J; bases unmatched to any gene: 7. Written as DNA, the CDR3 is TGTGCCAGCAGCCCGCTTCCGGGGGGGCAAGAGACCCAGTACTTC. It translates to CASSPLPGGQETQYF.

The chain joins TRBV6-6 to TRBJ1-1; 8 bases match TRBD1. Trimming removed 4 bases from V and 5 bases from J; junction bases left unmatched: 6. The CDR3 totals 14 residues. Germline CDR1 is MNHNY and CDR2 is SVGAGI (reference sequence). Written as DNA, the CDR3 is TGTGCCAGCAGTTCAACAGGGGGAGAGACTGAAGCTTTCTTT. This sequence encodes CASSSTGGETEAFF.

CDR3 sequence (DNA): TGTGCCAGCAGCCCACGCGGGACAACGAACACTGAAGCTTTCTTT. Encoded protein: CASSPRGTTNTEAFF. The chain recombines TRBV7-8 with TRBJ1-1; possible D gene TRBD1, 6 bases. This CDR3 region has 15 residues. V gave up 5 bases and J gave up 1 base, with 14 bases separating them. Germline CDR1 reads SGHVS; CDR2 reads FQNEAQ. Full variable domain (missing parts from reference TRBV7-8 and TRBJ1-1): GAGVSQSPRYKVAKRGQDVALRCDPISGHVSLFWYQQALGQGPEFLTYFQNEAQLDKSGLPSDRFFAERPEGSVSTLKIQRTQQEDSAVYLCASSPRGTTNTEAFFGQGTRLTVV.